The clone carrying this T cell receptor (beta chain) was recorded at least ten times. The data derive from a study of regulatory T cells in long-lasting Graves disease. Sample time point: persistent/refractory GD, antithyroid drugs over 5 years with positive TRAb. The TCR library used RNA extracted from PBMCs. The CDR3 totals 15 residues. V gave up 1 base and J gave up 4 bases; unmatched junction bases: 5. CDR1 is SGHTA and CDR2 is FQGNSA in the germline V gene. TCR beta libraries were built with iRepertoire HTBI primers and Arm-PCR of CDR3 regions. TCRdb fed the multiplex PCR reads into MiXCR, producing one record per CDR3 protein. Among 400,000 to 450,000 distinct CDR3 sequences listed, roughly a quarter were seen once.

The chain recombines TRBV7-2 with TRBJ1-2; 8 nucleotides match TRBD1. The specimen was peripheral blood mononuclear cells (PBMCs), collected when the disease was refractory, from a patient treated with antithyroid drugs. This sequence was found in a female donor with Graves disease. The CDR3 reads CASSLVPGGAYGYTF. Here the CDR3 DNA reads TGTGCCAGCAGCTTAGTTCCAGGGGGCGCCTATGGCTACACCTTC.